In this sample, the clone carrying this TCR beta chain turned up a few times. What it binds is unknown. These data are taken from a study of shared clonotypes between healthy human individuals. Study results and limitations: Researchers sampled only blood; tissue repertoires likely differ. Sequencing depth was expected to influence donor clonotype sharing.

Donors, without exception, were Caucasian adults residing in Nashville, Tennessee. This CDR3 comprises 15 residues. Germline V gives CDR1 SQVTM, CDR2 ANQGSEA. The V end lost 0 bases, the J end lost 6 bases, and 14 bases lay between the germline ends. Repertoires were generated with immunoSEQ multiplex PCR, while TCRdb's copy carries only in-frame clones and drops some. The sample has 400,000 to 500,000 clones, over 60% seen once. The source is a woman aged 40 to 55 in good health. Some clones in this sample may be carry-over from other donors' samples. The sequenced sample consisted of PBMCs. V usage is TRBV29-1 and J usage is TRBJ2-2; D ambiguous. In DNA form, the CDR3 reads TGCAGCGTTGAAGATGGCCCAGCTAGGGCCGGGGAGCTGTTTTTT. This encodes CSVEDGPARAGELFF.